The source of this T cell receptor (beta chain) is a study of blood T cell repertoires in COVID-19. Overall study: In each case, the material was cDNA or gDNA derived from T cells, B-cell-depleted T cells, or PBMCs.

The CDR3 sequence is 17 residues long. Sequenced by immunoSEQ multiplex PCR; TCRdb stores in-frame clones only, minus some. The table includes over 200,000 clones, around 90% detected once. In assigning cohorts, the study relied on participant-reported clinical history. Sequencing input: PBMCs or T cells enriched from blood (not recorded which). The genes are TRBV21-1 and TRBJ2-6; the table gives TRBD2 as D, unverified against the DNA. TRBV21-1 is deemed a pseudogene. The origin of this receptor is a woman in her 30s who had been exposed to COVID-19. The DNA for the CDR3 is TGTGCCAGCAGCAACCCGTTCGGGAGCTCTGGGGCCAACGTCCTGACTTTC. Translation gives CASSNPFGSSGANVLTF.